The rows below give T cell receptor beta chains drawn from one sample of a study of graft-versus-host responses after intestinal transplantation. Sequenced by immunoSEQ multiplex PCR; TCRdb stores in-frame clones only, minus some. The top ten clones hold roughly 10% of a sample with almost 15,000 clones, about two thirds of them seen once. Source: ileum tissue, taken less than 700 days after intestinal transplantation. These receptors were taken from a human patient who received an intestinal transplant, so some T cells may come from the graft donor. Each CDR3 is given with its conserved first and last residue. Fields, in order: clone size, D gene, J gene, V gene, CDR3 length, CDR3 protein, CDR3 DNA. D genes are given only for firm matches. Clone size is shown for a subset of rows, as once, few, many or a class of expanded clone.

size: few; D: .; J: TRBJ2-1; V: TRBV30; length: 14; CDR3: CAWSVGLHGNEQFF; DNA: TGTGCCTGGAGTGTAGGACTACACGGCAATGAGCAGTTCTTC
size: .; D: .; J: TRBJ1-5; V: TRBV6-5; length: 13; CDR3: CASSRGTDQPQHF; DNA: TGTGCCAGCAGCAGGGGAACGGATCAGCCCCAGCATTTT
size: .; D: TRBD1; J: TRBJ1-5; V: TRBV30; length: 14; CDR3: CAWSEGQLHQPQHF; DNA: TGTGCCTGGAGCGAGGGACAGCTCCATCAGCCCCAGCATTTT
size: few; D: .; J: TRBJ2-2; V: TRBV4-1; length: 13; CDR3: CASSQNTAGELFF; DNA: TGCGCCAGCAGCCAAAATACTGCCGGGGAGCTGTTTTTT
size: .; D: .; J: TRBJ2-1; V: TRBV11-3; length: 14; CDR3: CASSPPTEYNEQFF; DNA: TGTGCCAGCAGCCCCCCGACAGAATACAATGAGCAGTTCTTC
size: .; D: TRBD1; J: TRBJ1-1; V: TRBV7-2; length: 14; CDR3: CASSVQGGDTEAFF; DNA: TGTGCCAGCAGCGTACAGGGGGGCGACACTGAAGCTTTCTTT
size: large; D: .; J: TRBJ1-4; V: TRBV7-8; length: 17; CDR3: CASSLLGLGPANEKLFF; DNA: TGTGCCAGCAGCCTCCTGGGGTTGGGGCCGGCTAATGAAAAACTGTTTTTT
size: .; D: .; J: TRBJ2-3; V: TRBV1; length: 16; CDR3: CTSSQVPAGVGNTQYF; DNA: TGCACCAGCAGCCAAGTTCCAGCGGGGGTGGGAAATACGCAGTATTTT
size: once; D: .; J: TRBJ1-1; V: TRBV30; length: 13; CDR3: CAWSAGTNTEAFF; DNA: TGTGCCTGGAGTGCAGGGACAAACACTGAAGCTTTCTTT
size: .; D: TRBD1; J: TRBJ2-7; V: TRBV7-2; length: 18; CDR3: CASSPQGAPNPYSYEQYF; DNA: TGTGCCAGCAGCCCACAGGGGGCGCCGAACCCTTACTCCTACGAGCAGTACTTC
size: once; D: .; J: TRBJ1-1; V: TRBV27; length: 13; CDR3: CASSPLQNTEAFF; DNA: TGTGCCAGCAGTCCTTTACAGAACACTGAAGCTTTCTTT
size: .; D: .; J: TRBJ2-1; V: TRBV19; length: 16; CDR3: CASSNPGGSSYNEQFF; DNA: TGTGCCAGTAGTAACCCAGGGGGGAGCTCCTACAATGAGCAGTTCTTC